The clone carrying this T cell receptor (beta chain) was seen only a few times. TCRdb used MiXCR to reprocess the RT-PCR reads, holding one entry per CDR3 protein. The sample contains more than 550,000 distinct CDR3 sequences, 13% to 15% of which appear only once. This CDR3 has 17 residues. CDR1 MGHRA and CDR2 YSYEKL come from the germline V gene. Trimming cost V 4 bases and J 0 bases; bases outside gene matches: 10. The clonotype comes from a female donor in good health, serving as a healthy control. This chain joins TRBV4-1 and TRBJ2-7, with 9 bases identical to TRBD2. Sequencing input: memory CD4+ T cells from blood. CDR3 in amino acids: CASSRQNAGGTSYEQYF. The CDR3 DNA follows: TGCGCCAGCAGCCGCCAAAACGCGGGAGGGACCTCCTACGAGCAGTACTTC.